The entry below describes one T cell receptor (beta chain). Its cognate antigen is unknown. The entry originates in a study of T cell clonotyping in hematopoietic cell transplantation. Study-level information: Pretransplant recipient samples were taken after cytoreduction.

Time point specified: recipient sample about 28 days before transplant, after cytoreduction. General study findings and limits: Few recipient clonotypes overlapped donors; over 95% were de novo at given depth. After transplant, recipient diversity fell while pathologically expanded clonotypes grew through day 180.

Profiling relied on immunoSEQ multiplex PCR, and the TCRdb table lists in-frame clones only, not all of them. Seen here are 8,900 or so clones, less than 90% observed once, and the top ten hold 25% to 30%. CDR3 length: 13 amino acids. The V gene lost 1 base and the J gene lost 4 bases, with 5 bases spanning the gap. Per germline, CDR1 MNHEY and CDR2 SMNVEV (reference sequence). The source material was peripheral blood mononuclear cells, sampled before stem cell transplant. The genes are TRBV27 and TRBJ1-5; no clear D. The sequence derives from a woman aged 55 to 70 with acute myeloid leukemia. Some clones in this sample may be carry-over from other donors' samples. CDR3 nucleotide sequence: TGTGCCAGCAGTTTATTAGGAAATCAGCCCCAGCATTTT. Translating it yields CASSLLGNQPQHF.